This TCR beta chain was profiled in a study of response to subunit inactivated influenza vaccine. The study, taken as a whole, reports: Authors suggested that a seasonal influenza vaccination recruits few new T cells each time.

TCRdb reprocessed the RT-PCR reads via MiXCR and lists one record per CDR3 protein. Of about 480,000 distinct CDR3 sequences listed, approximately 10% are singletons. This clonotype showed up many times. Its antigen remains unidentified. The germline gives CDR1 DFQATT, CDR2 SNEGSKA (reference sequence). Trimming took 6 bases from V and 5 from J; bases not matched to a gene: 4. The CDR3 has 13 residues. The chain employs TRBV20-1 and TRBJ2-3, with TRBD2 matching over 11 bases. This receptor was identified in a man in his fifties who received an inactivated influenza vaccine. Here the sequenced sample was PBMCs from blood, taken roughly 6 weeks after vaccination. CDR3 region: CSASSGREDTQYF. The CDR3 DNA sequence: TGCAGTGCCAGTAGCGGGAGGGAAGATACGCAGTATTTT.